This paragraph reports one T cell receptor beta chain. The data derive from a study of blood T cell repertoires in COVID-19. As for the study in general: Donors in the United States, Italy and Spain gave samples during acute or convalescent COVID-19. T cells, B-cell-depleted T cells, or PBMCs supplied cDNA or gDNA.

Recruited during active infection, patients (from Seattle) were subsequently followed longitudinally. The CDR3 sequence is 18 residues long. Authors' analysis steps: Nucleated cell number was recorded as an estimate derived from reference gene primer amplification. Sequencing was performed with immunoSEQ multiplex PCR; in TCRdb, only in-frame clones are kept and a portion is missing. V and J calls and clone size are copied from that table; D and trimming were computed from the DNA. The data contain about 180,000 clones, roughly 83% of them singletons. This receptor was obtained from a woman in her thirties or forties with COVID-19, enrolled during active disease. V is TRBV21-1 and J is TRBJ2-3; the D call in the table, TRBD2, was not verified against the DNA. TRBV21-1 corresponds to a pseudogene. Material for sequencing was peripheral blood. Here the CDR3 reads CASSKVDPGLASTDTQYF. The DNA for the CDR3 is TGTGCCAGCAGCAAAGTTGATCCGGGACTAGCCTCCACAGATACGCAGTATTTT.